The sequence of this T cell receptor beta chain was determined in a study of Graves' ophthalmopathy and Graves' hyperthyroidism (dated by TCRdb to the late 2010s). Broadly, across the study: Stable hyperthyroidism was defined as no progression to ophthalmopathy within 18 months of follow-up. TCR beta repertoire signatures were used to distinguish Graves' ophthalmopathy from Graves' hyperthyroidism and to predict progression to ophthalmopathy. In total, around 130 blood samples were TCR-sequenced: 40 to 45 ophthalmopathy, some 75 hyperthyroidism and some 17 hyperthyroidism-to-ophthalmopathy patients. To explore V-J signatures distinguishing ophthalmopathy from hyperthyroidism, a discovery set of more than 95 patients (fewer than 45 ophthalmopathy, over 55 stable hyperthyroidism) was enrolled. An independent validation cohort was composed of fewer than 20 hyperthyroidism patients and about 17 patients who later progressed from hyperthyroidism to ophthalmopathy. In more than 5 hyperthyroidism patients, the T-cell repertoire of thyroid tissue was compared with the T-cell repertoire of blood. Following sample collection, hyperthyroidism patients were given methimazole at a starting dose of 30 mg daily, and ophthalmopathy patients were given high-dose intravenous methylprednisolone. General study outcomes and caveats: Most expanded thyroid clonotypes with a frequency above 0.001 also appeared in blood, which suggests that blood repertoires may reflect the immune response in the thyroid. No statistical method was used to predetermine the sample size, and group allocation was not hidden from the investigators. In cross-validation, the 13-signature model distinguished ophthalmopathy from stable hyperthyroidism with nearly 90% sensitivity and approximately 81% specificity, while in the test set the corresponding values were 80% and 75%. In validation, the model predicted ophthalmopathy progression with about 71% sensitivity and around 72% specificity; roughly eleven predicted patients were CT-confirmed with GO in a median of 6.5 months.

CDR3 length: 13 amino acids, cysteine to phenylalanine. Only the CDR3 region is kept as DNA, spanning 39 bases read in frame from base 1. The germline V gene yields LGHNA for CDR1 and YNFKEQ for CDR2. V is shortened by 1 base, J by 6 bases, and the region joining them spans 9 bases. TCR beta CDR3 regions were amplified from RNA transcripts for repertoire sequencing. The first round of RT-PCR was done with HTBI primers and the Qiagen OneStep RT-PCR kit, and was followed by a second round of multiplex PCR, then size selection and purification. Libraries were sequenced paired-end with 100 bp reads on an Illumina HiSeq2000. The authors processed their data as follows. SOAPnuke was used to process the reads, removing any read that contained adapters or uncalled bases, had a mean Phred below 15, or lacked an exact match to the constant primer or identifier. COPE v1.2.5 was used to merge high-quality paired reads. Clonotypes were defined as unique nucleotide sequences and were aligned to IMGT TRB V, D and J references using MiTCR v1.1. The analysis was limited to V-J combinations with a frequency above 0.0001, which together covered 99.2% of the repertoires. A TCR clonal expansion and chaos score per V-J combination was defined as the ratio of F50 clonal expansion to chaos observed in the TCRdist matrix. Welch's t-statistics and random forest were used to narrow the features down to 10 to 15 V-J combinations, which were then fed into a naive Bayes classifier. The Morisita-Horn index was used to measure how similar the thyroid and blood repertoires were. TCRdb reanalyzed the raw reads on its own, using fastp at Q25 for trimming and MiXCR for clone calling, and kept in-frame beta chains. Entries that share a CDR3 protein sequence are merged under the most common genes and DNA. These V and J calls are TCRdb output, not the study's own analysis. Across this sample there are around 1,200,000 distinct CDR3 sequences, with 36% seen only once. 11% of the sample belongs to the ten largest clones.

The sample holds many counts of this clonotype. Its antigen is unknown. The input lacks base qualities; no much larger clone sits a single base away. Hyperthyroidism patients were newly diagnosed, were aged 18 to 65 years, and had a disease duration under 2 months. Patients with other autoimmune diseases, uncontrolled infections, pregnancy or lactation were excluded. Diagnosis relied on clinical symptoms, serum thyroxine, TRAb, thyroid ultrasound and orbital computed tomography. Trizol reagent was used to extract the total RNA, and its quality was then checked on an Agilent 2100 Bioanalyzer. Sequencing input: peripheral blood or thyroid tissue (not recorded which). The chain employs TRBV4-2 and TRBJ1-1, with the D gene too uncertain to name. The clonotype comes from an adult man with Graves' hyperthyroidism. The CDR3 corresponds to CASSQVQMAEAFF. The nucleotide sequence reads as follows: TGTGCCAGCAGCCAAGTCCAGATGGCTGAAGCTTTCTTT.